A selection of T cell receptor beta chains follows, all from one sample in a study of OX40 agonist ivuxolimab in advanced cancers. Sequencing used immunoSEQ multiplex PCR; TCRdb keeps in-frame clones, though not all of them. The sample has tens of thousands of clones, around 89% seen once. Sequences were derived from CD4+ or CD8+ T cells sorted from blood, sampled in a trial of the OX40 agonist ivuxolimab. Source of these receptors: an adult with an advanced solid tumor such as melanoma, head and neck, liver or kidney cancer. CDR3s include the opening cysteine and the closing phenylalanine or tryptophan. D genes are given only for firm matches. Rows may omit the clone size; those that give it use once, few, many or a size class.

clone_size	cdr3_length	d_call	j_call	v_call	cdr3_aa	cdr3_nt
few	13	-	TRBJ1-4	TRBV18	CASKLDSNEKLFF	TGTGCCAGCAAGCTGGACAGTAATGAAAAACTGTTTTTT
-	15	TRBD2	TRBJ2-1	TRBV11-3	CASSLSGGSWNEQFF	TGTGCCAGCAGCTTATCCGGGGGGTCGTGGAATGAGCAGTTCTTC
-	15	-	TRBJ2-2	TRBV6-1	CASRRRGAYTGELFF	TGTGCCAGCAGGAGACGGGGGGCCTACACCGGGGAGCTGTTTTTT
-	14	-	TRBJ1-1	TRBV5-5	CASSLGNRNTEAFF	TGTGCCAGCAGTTTGGGCAACAGGAACACTGAAGCTTTCTTT
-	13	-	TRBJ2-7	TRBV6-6	CASSSTTEYEQYF	TGTGCCAGCAGCTCGACCACAGAGTACGAGCAGTACTTC
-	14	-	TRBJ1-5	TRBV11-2	CASSLSGGNQPQHF	TGTGCCAGCAGCTTGTCCGGGGGCAATCAGCCCCAGCATTTT
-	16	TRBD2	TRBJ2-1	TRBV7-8	CASSLGTSGGLDEQFF	TGTGCCAGCAGCTTAGGGACTAGCGGGGGGTTAGATGAGCAGTTCTTC
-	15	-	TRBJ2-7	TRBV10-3	CAISEREGAAYEQYF	TGTGCCATCAGTGAGCGGGAAGGAGCTGCCTACGAGCAGTACTTC
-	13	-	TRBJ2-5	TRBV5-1	CASSFDNQETQYF	TGCGCCAGCAGCTTCGACAATCAAGAGACCCAGTACTTC
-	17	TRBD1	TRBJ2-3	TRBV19	CASSTQGQGHSTDTQYF	TGTGCCAGTAGTACCCAAGGACAGGGACATAGCACAGATACGCAGTATTTT
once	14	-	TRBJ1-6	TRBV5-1	CASSLEGAGSPLHF	TGCGCCAGCAGCTTGGAAGGGGCCGGTTCACCCCTCCACTTT
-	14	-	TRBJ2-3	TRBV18	CASSAQGGTDTQYF	TGTGCCAGCTCAGCACAGGGAGGCACAGATACGCAGTATTTT
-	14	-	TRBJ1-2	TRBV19	CASRTGQLNYGYTF	TGTGCCAGTAGGACTGGACAGCTAAACTATGGCTACACCTTC
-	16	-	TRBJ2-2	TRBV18	CASSPPGSSNTGELFF	TGTGCCAGCTCACCCCCGGGGAGCTCGAACACCGGGGAGCTGTTTTTT
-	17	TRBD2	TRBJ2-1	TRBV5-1	CASSLVAGGPSYNEQFF	TGCGCCAGCAGCTTAGTAGCGGGGGGGCCCTCCTACAATGAGCAGTTCTTC